The next 3 T cell receptor beta chains were all read from a single sample in a study of radiotherapy plus CTLA-4 blockade in lung cancer. Generated by immunoSEQ multiplex PCR, the TCRdb table keeps only in-frame clones and is missing some. The data show about 90,000 clones, about 83% seen once. The sequences come from peripheral blood, collected from a patient treated with radiotherapy plus ipilimumab. Every receptor here comes from a human donor with non-small cell lung cancer that progressed on radiotherapy plus ipilimumab.

The CDR3 sequence: CASSFLRTEPYEQYF. CDR3 DNA sequence: TGTGCCAGCAGCTTTCTTAGGACGGAGCCCTACGAGCAGTACTTC. The chain employs TRBV7-9 and TRBJ2-7; D not certain. This CDR3 comprises 15 residues. The V gene lost 3 bases and the J gene lost 2 bases, with 14 bases spanning the gap. Germline loops: CDR1 SEHNR, CDR2 FQNEAQ (reference sequence).

The chain combines TRBV28 with TRBJ2-3, with TRBD2 identical over 10 bases. The germline V gene has CDR1 MDHEN and CDR2 SYDVKM. The CDR3 is 15 amino acids. Trimming removed 5 bases from V and 4 bases from J; junction bases left unmatched: 6. CDR3 region: CASSPSGGVADTQYF. In nucleotides, the CDR3 is TGTGCCAGCAGTCCCAGCGGGGGGGTTGCAGATACGCAGTATTTT.

The chain uses TRBV6-5 and TRBJ2-2; TRBD2 might be the D (5 bases). Germline lookup yields CDR1 MNHEY and CDR2 SVGAGI. V dropped 5 bases and J dropped 5 bases, with 15 bases sitting between them. This CDR3 has 15 residues. CDR3 loop: CASSPRRAPTGELFF. Here the CDR3 DNA reads TGTGCCAGCAGTCCACGGCGGGCCCCAACCGGGGAGCTGTTTTTT.